A selection of T cell receptor beta chains follows, all from one sample in a study of blood T cell repertoires in COVID-19. The method was immunoSEQ multiplex PCR; TCRdb's version includes in-frame clones alone and lacks a portion of them. The profile shows roughly 33,000 clones, just over 85% of them singletons. The sample comprised peripheral blood. These receptors were taken from a human donor in a cohort sampled during active COVID-19. The CDR3 runs from the conserved cysteine through the conserved F or W. A D gene is named only where the DNA matches it firmly. The size field is filled for only some rows; it gives once, few, many or a size class.

j_call: TRBJ2-7; d_call: -; v_call: TRBV11-2; clone_size: -; cdr3_nt: TGTGCCAGCAGCCCGCTTCTAAGACAGTCCTACGAGCAGTACTTC; cdr3_aa: CASSPLLRQSYEQYF
j_call: TRBJ2-5; d_call: TRBD1; v_call: TRBV11-1; clone_size: -; cdr3_nt: TGTGCCAGCACGGGCGTACAGGGGGATCAAGAGACCCAGTACTTC; cdr3_aa: CASTGVQGDQETQYF
j_call: TRBJ2-3; d_call: -; v_call: TRBV7-2; clone_size: -; cdr3_nt: TGTGCCAGCAGCTTAGTTTTGAGGTCAGATACGCAGTATTTT; cdr3_aa: CASSLVLRSDTQYF
j_call: TRBJ2-7; d_call: TRBD2; v_call: TRBV5-1; clone_size: -; cdr3_nt: TGCGCCAGCAGCTTGGGGGGAGGGTTTGACGAGCAGTACTTC; cdr3_aa: CASSLGGGFDEQYF
j_call: TRBJ2-5; d_call: -; v_call: TRBV5-1; clone_size: -; cdr3_nt: TGCGCCAGCTCGGGCGAGGACAGACCTCATGAGACCCAGTACTTC; cdr3_aa: CASSGEDRPHETQYF
j_call: TRBJ2-7; d_call: TRBD1; v_call: TRBV7-9; clone_size: -; cdr3_nt: TGTGCCAGCAGCCAAGGGACAGGGGGAATCTACGAGCAGTACTTC; cdr3_aa: CASSQGTGGIYEQYF
j_call: TRBJ2-1; d_call: TRBD2; v_call: TRBV5-6; clone_size: -; cdr3_nt: TGTGCCAGCAGCTTGAGCACCTCCGGGACTAGGAGCTCCTACAATGAGCAGTTCTTC; cdr3_aa: CASSLSTSGTRSSYNEQFF
j_call: TRBJ2-3; d_call: TRBD2; v_call: TRBV18; clone_size: -; cdr3_nt: TGTGCCAGCTCACCTCGAACTAGCGGGAGCTTTGGAGATACGCAGTATTTT; cdr3_aa: CASSPRTSGSFGDTQYF
j_call: TRBJ1-5; d_call: TRBD1; v_call: TRBV3-1/TRBV3-2; clone_size: -; cdr3_nt: TGTGCCAGCAGCCAAGGCAGGGGGCGGGCCCAGCCCCAGCATTTT; cdr3_aa: CASSQGRGRAQPQHF
j_call: TRBJ2-3; d_call: TRBD2; v_call: TRBV2; clone_size: few; cdr3_nt: TGTGCCAGCAAACCTCAGCGGGGCCACACAGATACGCAGTATTTT; cdr3_aa: CASKPQRGHTDTQYF
j_call: TRBJ2-1; d_call: TRBD1; v_call: TRBV7-8; clone_size: -; cdr3_nt: TGTGCCAGCAGCCGAGGACAGGGAACCTACAATGAGCAGTTCTTC; cdr3_aa: CASSRGQGTYNEQFF
j_call: TRBJ2-5; d_call: -; v_call: TRBV7-9; clone_size: -; cdr3_nt: TGTGCCAGCAGCTCCAGGGATTCGCAAGAGACCCAGTACTTC; cdr3_aa: CASSSRDSQETQYF
j_call: TRBJ1-5; d_call: -; v_call: TRBV6-2/TRBV6-3; clone_size: -; cdr3_nt: TGTGCCAGCAGTTATTTGCTCGGTGGTTCGCAGCCCCAGCATTTT; cdr3_aa: CASSYLLGGSQPQHF
j_call: TRBJ2-3; d_call: TRBD1; v_call: TRBV5-1; clone_size: -; cdr3_nt: TGCGCCAGCTTGGGGACAGCCACAGATACGCAGTATTTT; cdr3_aa: CASLGTATDTQYF
j_call: TRBJ2-7; d_call: TRBD2; v_call: TRBV10-1; clone_size: medium-sized; cdr3_nt: TGCGCCAGCACCCTACTAGCGGGAGCTGTTAGCTACGAGCAGTACTTC; cdr3_aa: CASTLLAGAVSYEQYF
j_call: TRBJ1-3; d_call: -; v_call: TRBV7-9; clone_size: -; cdr3_nt: TGTGCCAGCGCCTATGGGGGTGGACAGCCTTTTGGAAACACCATATATTTT; cdr3_aa: CASAYGGGQPFGNTIYF
j_call: TRBJ2-2; d_call: -; v_call: TRBV4-2; clone_size: -; cdr3_nt: TGTGCCAGCAGCCAAGATCAGGCGGGAAGGTACTCCGGGGAGCTGTTTTTT; cdr3_aa: CASSQDQAGRYSGELFF
j_call: TRBJ1-2; d_call: TRBD1; v_call: TRBV9; clone_size: few; cdr3_nt: TGTGCCAGCAGCGGGGCACAGGGGAGGAATTATGGCTACACCTTC; cdr3_aa: CASSGAQGRNYGYTF
j_call: TRBJ2-7; d_call: TRBD2; v_call: TRBV5-8; clone_size: -; cdr3_nt: TGTGCCAGCAGCTTGTTCGGCGGGGGGAACCCCTTCCCCTACGAGCAGTACTTC; cdr3_aa: CASSLFGGGNPFPYEQYF
j_call: TRBJ1-5; d_call: TRBD1; v_call: TRBV12-5; clone_size: -; cdr3_nt: TGTGCTAGTGGTTTGGGCCCCTATCCCGGGACAGGTGGTGGGGATCAGCCCCAGCATTTT; cdr3_aa: CASGLGPYPGTGGGDQPQHF
j_call: TRBJ1-6; d_call: -; v_call: TRBV24-1; clone_size: -; cdr3_nt: TGTGCCACCAGGACAGGACAGACGTTTGTCTCACCCCTCCACTTT; cdr3_aa: CATRTGQTFVSPLHF
j_call: TRBJ1-2; d_call: -; v_call: TRBV6-2/TRBV6-3; clone_size: -; cdr3_nt: TGTGCCAGCAGTTACTCTGGCAGGGTCTATGGCTACACCTTC; cdr3_aa: CASSYSGRVYGYTF
j_call: TRBJ2-7; d_call: -; v_call: TRBV24-1; clone_size: -; cdr3_nt: TGTGCCACCAGTGATACCCCCGCCGGGCGGGTGGCCTCCTACGAGCAGTACTTC; cdr3_aa: CATSDTPAGRVASYEQYF
j_call: TRBJ2-1; d_call: TRBD1; v_call: TRBV12-5; clone_size: few; cdr3_nt: TGTGCTAGTGGTCCGGGACAGGGTGGCAATGAGCAGTTCTTC; cdr3_aa: CASGPGQGGNEQFF
j_call: TRBJ2-7; d_call: TRBD1; v_call: TRBV27; clone_size: once; cdr3_nt: TGTGCCACTAAGGAGGCAGGGGGCTTGACCTACGAGCAGTACTTC; cdr3_aa: CATKEAGGLTYEQYF
j_call: TRBJ2-3; d_call: -; v_call: TRBV5-6; clone_size: once; cdr3_nt: TGTGCCAGCAGCTTGAAACTAGGAGCGGCTAGCACAGATACGCAGTATTTT; cdr3_aa: CASSLKLGAASTDTQYF
j_call: TRBJ1-6; d_call: TRBD1; v_call: TRBV27; clone_size: -; cdr3_nt: TGTGCCAGCAGTTTATCCGGGACAGGGGTGGGTTCACCCCTCCACTTT; cdr3_aa: CASSLSGTGVGSPLHF
j_call: TRBJ2-3; d_call: -; v_call: TRBV18; clone_size: -; cdr3_nt: TGTGCCAGCTCACCACCCACAGGGACCCCCACAGATACGCAGTATTTT; cdr3_aa: CASSPPTGTPTDTQYF
j_call: TRBJ2-1; d_call: TRBD2; v_call: TRBV28; clone_size: -; cdr3_nt: TGTGCCAGCAATAGGGTTGTTAGCGGGAGCTATGAGCAGTTCTTC; cdr3_aa: CASNRVVSGSYEQFF
j_call: TRBJ2-7; d_call: -; v_call: TRBV14; clone_size: -; cdr3_nt: TGTGCCAGCAGCCAAGGTCTAGGCCCCTACGAGCAGTACTTC; cdr3_aa: CASSQGLGPYEQYF